These T cell receptor beta chains were read from a single sample in a study of control samples from healthy donors and cancer patients. Sequenced by immunoSEQ multiplex PCR; TCRdb stores in-frame clones only, minus some. This repertoire shows over 110,000 clones, more than 85% found once; its top ten account for 8% to 9.5%. The sample comprised blood. The receptors originated from a woman aged 25 to 39 in good health. Each CDR3 is given with its conserved first and last residue. The D gene is left open where the match is weak. Some rows mark clone size as missing; the rest say once, few, many or name a class of expanded clone.

size	D	J	V	DNA	CDR3
.	TRBD2	TRBJ2-1	TRBV20-1	TGCAGTGCTAGTCCCGGACAGGGGACTAGCGGGAGCGGGCTGGGTGAGCAGTTCTTC	CSASPGQGTSGSGLGEQFF
.	.	TRBJ1-6	TRBV27	TGTGCCAGCAGTTTAATAGGACTACAAAATTCACCCCTCCACTTT	CASSLIGLQNSPLHF
.	.	TRBJ1-5	TRBV6-5	TGTGCCAGCAGGACTCGGGGGAATCTAAATCAGCCCCAGCATTTT	CASRTRGNLNQPQHF
.	.	TRBJ1-5	TRBV30	TGTGCCTGGCAAACCCAGAGTAGCAATCAGCCCCAGCATTTT	CAWQTQSSNQPQHF
.	.	TRBJ2-3	TRBV27	TGTGCCAGCAAGGGACTTTCTAGCACAGATACGCAGTATTTT	CASKGLSSTDTQYF
.	TRBD2	TRBJ2-3	TRBV27	TGTGCCAGCAGTATACGGACTAGCGGGGGAGATACGCAGTATTTT	CASSIRTSGGDTQYF
.	TRBD2	TRBJ2-7	TRBV6-5	TGTGCCAGCAGTCTCGGGACTAGTAGCCACGAGCAGTACTTC	CASSLGTSSHEQYF
.	TRBD1	TRBJ1-4	TRBV2	TGTGCCAGCAGTGGTAGCAGGGGGCTTGGTGAAAAACTGTTTTTT	CASSGSRGLGEKLFF
.	.	TRBJ1-5	TRBV27	TGTGCCACTAAGGGGCGGGGAGAAAATAGCAATCAGCCCCAGCATTTT	CATKGRGENSNQPQHF
.	.	TRBJ1-1	TRBV6-5	TGTGCCAGCAGACGAACAGGGATCAGCACTGAAGCTTTCTTT	CASRRTGISTEAFF
.	.	TRBJ2-5	TRBV30	TGTGCCTGGAGCCAGGGAGGACAAGAGACCCAGTACTTC	CAWSQGGQETQYF
.	TRBD2	TRBJ2-1	TRBV28	TGTGCCAGCAGCCAAGCTAGCGGCTCCTACAATGAGCAGTTCTTC	CASSQASGSYNEQFF
.	.	TRBJ1-4	TRBV27	TGTGCCAGCAGTATAAGGGCCGACTGGGGCGGTGAAAAACTGTTTTTT	CASSIRADWGGEKLFF
.	.	TRBJ1-4	TRBV30	TGTGCCTGGAGTGTTTCACCAACTAATGAAAAACTGTTTTTT	CAWSVSPTNEKLFF
.	.	TRBJ1-1	TRBV20-1	TGCAGTGCTAGTCCTGCGGGGGCGCTTGATACTGAAGCTTTCTTT	CSASPAGALDTEAFF
.	TRBD1	TRBJ2-1	TRBV28	TGTGCCAGCAGTTTAACGGGACAGGGGTTCAATGAGCAGTTCTTC	CASSLTGQGFNEQFF
.	.	TRBJ2-5	TRBV7-9	TGTGCCAGCAGCTTCCCGGGGGAGTACCAAGAGACCCAGTACTTC	CASSFPGEYQETQYF
.	TRBD1	TRBJ2-3	TRBV5-5	TGTGCCAGCAGCCTGACAGGGGATGGCACAGATACGCAGTATTTT	CASSLTGDGTDTQYF
.	TRBD2	TRBJ2-3	TRBV7-9	TGTGCCAGCAGCTGGGAGGGGAGTTCGGGAGATACGCAGTATTTT	CASSWEGSSGDTQYF
.	TRBD1	TRBJ1-6	TRBV5-4	TGTGCCAGCAGCTTGGGACAGGGCGGTGATTCACCCCTCCACTTT	CASSLGQGGDSPLHF
.	TRBD2	TRBJ2-3	TRBV9	TGTGCCAGCAGGGCGGGAGGAGGAACAGATACGCAGTATTTT	CASRAGGGTDTQYF
.	.	TRBJ1-2	TRBV2	TGTGCCAGCAGTGAAAGCAGAGGCTATGGCTACACCTTC	CASSESRGYGYTF
.	.	TRBJ1-2	TRBV5-4	TGTGCCAGCAGCTTGGGCGGACTCCCTTATGGCTACACCTTC	CASSLGGLPYGYTF
.	TRBD1	TRBJ2-5	TRBV5-8	TGTGCCAGCACCCTGGGACAGGGGATGGGAGAGACCCAGTACTTC	CASTLGQGMGETQYF
.	.	TRBJ1-5	TRBV4-2	TGTGCCAGCAGCCCTCGGGGGGTGGGTGGCAATCAGCCCCAGCATTTT	CASSPRGVGGNQPQHF
once	.	TRBJ1-1	TRBV5-6	TGTGCCAGCAGTCCAATAGACAGACAGAACACTGAAGCTTTCTTT	CASSPIDRQNTEAFF
.	.	TRBJ2-7	TRBV11-2	TGTGCCAGCAGCTTCGGGCTGTCCTACGAGCAGTACTTC	CASSFGLSYEQYF
.	TRBD2	TRBJ2-7	TRBV5-1	TGCGCCAGCAGCTTGGAACTAGCGGGAGGGCCATACGAGCAGTACTTC	CASSLELAGGPYEQYF
.	.	TRBJ1-2	TRBV25-1	TGTGCCAGCAGTGCCAGGGAGGACTATGGCTACACCTTC	CASSAREDYGYTF
.	.	TRBJ1-6	TRBV10-3	TGTGCCATCAGTCCCAGGACGGATAATTCACCCCTCCACTTT	CAISPRTDNSPLHF
.	.	TRBJ2-2	TRBV5-1	TGCGCCAGCAGCTTGGCCGAGGCGGTAAACACCGGGGAGCTGTTTTTT	CASSLAEAVNTGELFF
.	TRBD1	TRBJ1-1	TRBV5-4	TGTGCCAGCAGCGTACAGGGGACTGAAGCTTTCTTT	CASSVQGTEAFF
.	TRBD1	TRBJ1-1	TRBV5-6	TGTGCCAGCAGCGGACAGGTAGGCTATACTGAAGCTTTCTTT	CASSGQVGYTEAFF
.	TRBD2	TRBJ2-1	TRBV19	TGTGCCAGCCACAATAGCGGGAGGGACAATGAGCAGTTCTTC	CASHNSGRDNEQFF
few	TRBD1	TRBJ1-2	TRBV7-2	TGTGCCAGCAGCCCCCGGACAGGGTACCCCTATGGCTACACCTTC	CASSPRTGYPYGYTF
once	TRBD2	TRBJ2-3	TRBV7-9	TGTGCCAGCAGCTACCCGGGACTAAGCACAGATACGCAGTATTTT	CASSYPGLSTDTQYF
.	.	TRBJ1-2	TRBV30	TGTGCCTGGAGTTTCGGACAGCACCCTTATGGCTACACCTTC	CAWSFGQHPYGYTF
.	TRBD2	TRBJ2-7	TRBV5-6	TGTGCCAGTCATAGCGGGAGTGCGTACGAGCAGTACTTC	CASHSGSAYEQYF
.	TRBD1	TRBJ1-1	TRBV18	TGTGCCAGCTCACGCGACAGGGACTCTGAAGCTTTCTTT	CASSRDRDSEAFF
.	TRBD1	TRBJ1-4	TRBV9	TGTGCCAGCAGCGTCAGGGGGGATTGGAATGAAAAACTGTTTTTT	CASSVRGDWNEKLFF
.	.	TRBJ1-2	TRBV19	TGTGCCAGTATGCAGGGATATAACTATGGCTACACCTTC	CASMQGYNYGYTF